Each of the 5 T cell receptor beta chains below was sequenced from the same sample in a study of T cells after yellow fever vaccination. Each CDR3 protein is one row after TCRdb ran MiXCR on the 5' RACE reads. The sample contains some 250,000 distinct CDR3 sequences, 6% to 7.5% of which appear only once. The sample consisted of CD4+ T cells sorted from PBMCs, taken 15 days after the yellow fever booster vaccination. These receptors all come from a man aged 30 to 45 who received the YFV17D yellow fever vaccine.

The gene calls are TRBV5-1 and TRBJ1-4; D is undetermined. Between the trimmed V and J ends, which lost 5 bases and 8 bases, there was a span of 16 bases. The germline V gene encodes CDR1 SGHRS and CDR2 YFSETQ. The CDR3 is made up of 14 amino acids. CDR3 residues: CASREDLLMEKLFF. CDR3 bases: TGCGCCAGCAGGGAGGACCTTCTAATGGAAAAACTGTTTTTT.

The rearrangement uses TRBV3-1 and TRBJ1-5; TRBD1 matches 8 bases. With 5 bases clipped from V and 2 bases from J, the junction kept 5 bases outside the gene matches. Germline V gives CDR1 LGHDT, CDR2 YNNKEL (reference sequence). The CDR3 has 15 amino acids. The CDR3 reads CASSGDRGRNQPQHF. As DNA, the CDR3 is TGTGCCAGCAGCGGTGACAGGGGACGCAATCAGCCCCAGCATTTT. Looking up the rest from reference TRBV3-1 and TRBJ1-5 gives the full variable domain: DTAVSQTPKYLVTQMGNDKSIKCEQNLGHDTMYWYKQDSKKFLKIMFSYNNKELIINETVPNRFSPKSPDKAHLNLHINSLELGDSAVYFCASSGDRGRNQPQHFGDGTRLSIL.

This clonotype was seen only a few times. This chain connects TRBV4-2 to TRBJ1-1; D is undetermined. Germline lookup yields CDR1 LGHNA and CDR2 YNFKEQ. V was cut by 0 bases and J by 10 bases, with 9 bases left in between. The CDR3 length is 12 residues. The CDR3 DNA follows: TGTGCCAGCAGCCAAGAGTCAACGGGAGCTTTCTTT. This gives the protein CASSQESTGAFF.

This clonotype was counted many times. This chain joins TRBV7-6 and TRBJ2-7; either TRBD1 or TRBD2 may fit D (5 bases each). The CDR3 runs to 13 residues. Germline V gives CDR1 SGHVS, CDR2 FNYEAQ. V was pared by 5 bases and J by 1 base, with 9 bases between. The CDR3 coding sequence is TGTGCCAGCAGCCGGGACGGATCCTACGAGCAGTACTTC. Translation gives CASSRDGSYEQYF.

Many counts were recorded for this clonotype. The rearrangement uses TRBV7-8 and TRBJ1-5; unclear D gene. Germline CDR1 reads SGHVS; CDR2 reads FQNEAQ. CDR3 length: 16 amino acids. Trimming took 5 bases from V and 5 from J, leaving 19 bases between them. CDR3 DNA: TGTGCCAGCAGCCCGTCGGCTGCCGGCGTGGATCAGCCCCAGCATTTT. Its protein is CASSPSAAGVDQPQHF. The variable domain in full, completed from reference TRBV7-8 and TRBJ1-5, reads GAGVSQSPRYKVAKRGQDVALRCDPISGHVSLFWYQQALGQGPEFLTYFQNEAQLDKSGLPSDRFFAERPEGSVSTLKIQRTQQEDSAVYLCASSPSAAGVDQPQHFGDGTRLSIL.